This T cell receptor beta chain came from a study of control samples from healthy donors and cancer patients. CDR3 length: 15 amino acids. Trimming at V came to 4 bases and at J to 3 bases, leaving 6 bases not matched to a gene. CDR1 SGDLS and CDR2 YYNGEE come from the germline V gene. TCRdb's table, derived via immunoSEQ multiplex PCR, lists solely in-frame clones and lacks some. This sample yields 100,000 to 150,000 clones, of which 90% are seen a single time; 2.5% to 3% belongs to the top ten. The sample taken for sequencing was blood. The chain carries TRBV9 and TRBJ1-4, with 7 bases that match TRBD1. The source of this sequence is a man between 40 and 49 years old in good health. CDR3 region: CASSLTGTANEKLFF. The CDR3 bases are TGTGCCAGCAGCCTTACCGGGACAGCTAATGAAAAACTGTTTTTT.